This T cell receptor (beta chain) was recovered during a study of cytomegalovirus exposure and HLA in healthy donors. The PCR used 60 Vbeta and 13 Jbeta primers. The assay was immunoSEQ multiplex PCR, and TCRdb's table has in-frame clones only and misses some. The sample lists around 120,000 clones, roughly four fifths occurring once. Germline V gene data show CDR1 as SGHDT and CDR2 as YYEEEE. This CDR3 has 13 amino acids. V dropped 5 bases and J dropped 1 base, with 10 bases sitting between them. The sequenced sample was PBMCs. The receptor was isolated from a male donor in good health and CMV-seropositive. The chain links TRBV5-6 to TRBJ2-7; D remains unclear. In DNA form, the CDR3 reads TGTGCCAGCAGACTGCTCGGGTCCTACGAGCAGTACTTC. This encodes CASRLLGSYEQYF.